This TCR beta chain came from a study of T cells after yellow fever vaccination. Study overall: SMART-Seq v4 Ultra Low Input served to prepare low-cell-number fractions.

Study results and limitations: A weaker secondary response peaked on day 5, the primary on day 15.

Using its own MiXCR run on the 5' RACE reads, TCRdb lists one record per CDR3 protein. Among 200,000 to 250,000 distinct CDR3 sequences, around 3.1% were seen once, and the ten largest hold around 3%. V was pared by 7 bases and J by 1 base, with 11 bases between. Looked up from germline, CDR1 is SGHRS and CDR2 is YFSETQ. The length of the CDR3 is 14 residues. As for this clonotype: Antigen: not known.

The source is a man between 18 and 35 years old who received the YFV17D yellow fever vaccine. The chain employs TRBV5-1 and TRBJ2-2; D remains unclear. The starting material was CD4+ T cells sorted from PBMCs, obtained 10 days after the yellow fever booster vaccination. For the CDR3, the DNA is TGCGCCAGCCTCAGTGACTTGAACACCGGGGAGCTGTTTTTT. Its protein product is CASLSDLNTGELFF.